This is a list of T cell receptor beta chains from one sample in a study of cytomegalovirus exposure and HLA in healthy donors. Assay used: immunoSEQ multiplex PCR; TCRdb lists only in-frame clones, some missing. The sample lists around 350,000 clones, about nine tenths seen once, with 0.83% in the top ten. Material: PBMCs. These receptors were taken from a woman younger than 30 in good health and CMV-seronegative. Both conserved end residues are part of each CDR3. A D gene is named only where the DNA matches it firmly. Expanded clones are given a class, and other clones once, few, many or no size at all.

clone_size	d_call	v_call	j_call	cdr3_nt	cdr3_aa
-	-	TRBV20-1	TRBJ2-1	TGCAGTGCGCATACTAGCAATGAGCAGTTCTTC	CSAHTSNEQFF
-	TRBD2	TRBV2	TRBJ2-5	TGTGCCAGCAGTGATCCTAGCGGGGGACAAGAGACCCAGTACTTC	CASSDPSGGQETQYF
-	-	TRBV21-1	TRBJ2-7	TGTGCCAGCAGCAAAGTTAAGTTTCGGCAGGCCCTTGGGCAGTACTTC	CASSKVKFRQALGQYF
few	TRBD1	TRBV27	TRBJ1-2	TGTGCCAGCAGTAAACAGGGGGCGGGTTATGGCTACACCTTC	CASSKQGAGYGYTF
-	-	TRBV29-1	TRBJ1-5	TGCAGCGCTACGCTCCAGGGACATAGCAATCAGCCCCAGCATTTT	CSATLQGHSNQPQHF
-	TRBD2	TRBV6-4	TRBJ2-2	TGTGCCAGCAGCCTAGCGGGCACCGGGGAGCTGTTTTTT	CASSLAGTGELFF
-	-	TRBV2	TRBJ1-5	TGTGCCAGCAGAAGTGGCAACAGGGAGCCCCAGCATTTT	CASRSGNREPQHF
-	-	TRBV5-4	TRBJ1-6	TGTGCCAGCAGCTTGGTAGGACAAATATATTCACCCCTCCACTTT	CASSLVGQIYSPLHF
-	TRBD1	TRBV7-9	TRBJ1-5	TGTGCCAGCAGCCATGGGACAGGGGTTAATCAGCCCCAGCATTTT	CASSHGTGVNQPQHF
-	-	TRBV5-1	TRBJ1-2	TGCGCCAGCAGCGAAGTGGGCAGAGACTATGGCTACACCTTC	CASSEVGRDYGYTF
-	TRBD1	TRBV5-1	TRBJ2-1	TGCGCCAGCAGCAACAGGGGCTCCTACAATGAGCAGTTCTTC	CASSNRGSYNEQFF
-	-	TRBV9	TRBJ1-3	TGTGCCAGCAGCGTAGCAGGGGGAAACACCATATATTTT	CASSVAGGNTIYF
few	-	TRBV2	TRBJ2-7	TGTGCCAGCAGTGAATCTGGCGGGGGCCGCTCCTACGAGCAGTACTTC	CASSESGGGRSYEQYF
-	TRBD2	TRBV27	TRBJ2-7	TGTGCCAGCAGTAGCGGGAGGGGCCCCTACGAGCAGTACTTC	CASSSGRGPYEQYF
-	TRBD1	TRBV7-8	TRBJ2-5	TGTGCCAGCAGCTCCGACAGGGGCGAGACCCAGTACTTC	CASSSDRGETQYF
-	TRBD1	TRBV4-2	TRBJ2-7	TGTGCCAGCAGCCGGAGCCGGGACAGGGGTATTAACGAGCAGTACTTC	CASSRSRDRGINEQYF
few	-	TRBV25-1	TRBJ2-2	TGTGCCAGCAGTGAAGGGACTGGAGACACCGGGGAGCTGTTTTTT	CASSEGTGDTGELFF
-	TRBD1	TRBV23-1	TRBJ2-5	TGCGCCAGCCATGTCGTGGGGACAGACCAAGAGACCCAGTACTTC	CASHVVGTDQETQYF
few	-	TRBV2	TRBJ2-7	TGTGCCAGCAGTGGAGGGGCGGGGGAGCAGTACTTC	CASSGGAGEQYF
-	TRBD2	TRBV2	TRBJ2-3	TGTGCCAGCAGCAATGGACTAGCGGGGTCAGATACGCAGTATTTT	CASSNGLAGSDTQYF
few	-	TRBV10-3	TRBJ2-7	TGTGCCATCAGTGGCCTTGGGCCAGGGGAAGAGGAGCAGTACTTC	CAISGLGPGEEEQYF
-	TRBD2	TRBV19	TRBJ2-3	TGTGCCAGTAGTATCTCCAGCGGGAGGGCCGCAGATACGCAGTATTTT	CASSISSGRAADTQYF
few	TRBD2	TRBV6-4	TRBJ2-1	TGTGCCAGCAGTGGACTAGCGGGAAATGAGCAGTTCTTC	CASSGLAGNEQFF
-	TRBD1	TRBV18	TRBJ2-7	TGTGCCAGCTCACCTGGGACAGGAGAAGCCTACGAGCAGTACTTC	CASSPGTGEAYEQYF
-	-	TRBV30	TRBJ2-7	TGTGCCTGGACCTGGAGTCACTCCTACGAGCAGTACTTC	CAWTWSHSYEQYF
-	-	TRBV5-1	TRBJ2-7	TGCGCCAGCAGCTTGGCCGGCGCACCAGGAGAGCAGTACTTC	CASSLAGAPGEQYF
-	-	TRBV6-6	TRBJ1-2	TGTGCCAGCAGGGAACAGGGATACGGCTACACCTTC	CASREQGYGYTF
-	-	TRBV30	TRBJ1-1	TGTGCCTGGAGTAGGTCAGGGCTCGAACCCGAAGCTTTCTTT	CAWSRSGLEPEAFF
-	-	TRBV27	TRBJ2-7	TGTGCCAGCAGTTTAGGAGGGTCCTACGAGCAGTACTTC	CASSLGGSYEQYF
few	TRBD2	TRBV29-1	TRBJ2-3	TGCAGCGTTGCGGGACTAGCGACAAGCACAGATACGCAGTATTTT	CSVAGLATSTDTQYF
-	TRBD1	TRBV19	TRBJ1-2	TGTGCCAGTAGGCGTTCCGGGACAGGGAATAATGGCTACACCTTC	CASRRSGTGNNGYTF
-	TRBD2	TRBV30	TRBJ2-1	TGTGCCTGTTCCCGGGAGGGACGCAGCTACAATGAGCAGTTCTTC	CACSREGRSYNEQFF
-	TRBD1	TRBV27	TRBJ2-7	TGTGCCAGCAGTTCAGCCGGGACAGGGAACGAGCAGTACTTC	CASSSAGTGNEQYF
-	-	TRBV28	TRBJ1-6	TGTGCCAGCACCCTCGGGGTTTATAATTCACCCCTCCACTTT	CASTLGVYNSPLHF
-	TRBD1	TRBV14	TRBJ2-3	TGTGCCAGCAGCCAAGGACAGGGGAGCACAGATACGCAGTATTTT	CASSQGQGSTDTQYF
-	TRBD2	TRBV5-1	TRBJ2-1	TGCGCCAGCAGCTTCTTTAGCGGGGGGGCCGCCTACAATGAGCAGTTCTTC	CASSFFSGGAAYNEQFF
-	-	TRBV7-9	TRBJ2-6	TGTGCCAGCACTCCGGCTGGGGCCAACGTCCTGACTTTC	CASTPAGANVLTF
-	TRBD1	TRBV29-1	TRBJ2-7	TGCAGCGTCTCGGACAGGGGTGGGTACGAGCAGTACTTC	CSVSDRGGYEQYF
-	TRBD1	TRBV5-1	TRBJ2-2	TGCGCCAGCAGAATATCAGGGGGGAACACCGGGGAGCTGTTTTTT	CASRISGGNTGELFF
few	TRBD1	TRBV5-4	TRBJ2-2	TGTGCCAGCAGCTACAGGGGAGCCGGGGAGCTGTTTTTT	CASSYRGAGELFF
once	TRBD1	TRBV18	TRBJ1-5	TGTGCCAGCTCAGGATTCCCCCGGGACAGGGCAAGATATAGCAATCAGCCCCAGCATTTT	CASSGFPRDRARYSNQPQHF
-	TRBD1	TRBV9	TRBJ1-2	TGTGCCAGCAGCGTAGATGGACAGGGGACCTATGGCTACACCTTC	CASSVDGQGTYGYTF
-	TRBD1	TRBV11-2	TRBJ2-2	TGTGCCAGCAGGCCCGGGACAGCCTACACCGGGGAGCTGTTTTTT	CASRPGTAYTGELFF
few	TRBD1	TRBV5-6	TRBJ1-3	TGTGCCAGCAGCTTCAGGGGGCTCGACTCTGGAAACACCATATATTTT	CASSFRGLDSGNTIYF
-	-	TRBV10-3	TRBJ2-2	TGTGCCATCAGTGTTTCCCCACGCAGGGGCACCGGGGAGCTGTTTTTT	CAISVSPRRGTGELFF
-	TRBD2	TRBV6-1	TRBJ2-7	TGTGCCAGCAGTGAATTCCGGACTAGCTCCTACGAGCAGTACTTC	CASSEFRTSSYEQYF
-	-	TRBV7-8	TRBJ2-1	TGTGCCAGCAGCTTCAGGATTTCGAGCTCCTACAATGAGCAGTTCTTC	CASSFRISSSYNEQFF
-	-	TRBV9	TRBJ2-2	TGTGCCAGCAGCCCCACAGGCAGTCTTAGGCCCGGGGAGCTGTTTTTT	CASSPTGSLRPGELFF
-	TRBD2	TRBV7-9	TRBJ2-1	TGTGCCAGCAGCTTAACGGCGGCGGGACTAGGCTATGAGCAGTTCTTC	CASSLTAAGLGYEQFF
-	-	TRBV5-4	TRBJ2-7	TGTGCCAGCAGCCCCCAGCCAGGGGATGACGAGCAGTACTTC	CASSPQPGDDEQYF
-	-	TRBV11-2	TRBJ1-1	TGTGCCAGCAGCCCCTCCCTCTCCGGGACACAGGCTGAAGCTTTCTTT	CASSPSLSGTQAEAFF
-	-	TRBV30	TRBJ2-7	TGTGCCTGGAATGCCCAGGGCCCGACCGAGCAGTACTTC	CAWNAQGPTEQYF
-	-	TRBV27	TRBJ2-3	TGTGCCAGCAGTTTAGGGGACTTCCGCACAGATACGCAGTATTTT	CASSLGDFRTDTQYF
-	-	TRBV29-1	TRBJ2-2	TGCAGCGTTGTTGGAGGGAACACCGGGGAGCTGTTTTTT	CSVVGGNTGELFF
-	TRBD1	TRBV5-1	TRBJ2-2	TGCGCCAGCCTACCTAAAACGACAGGGGGCAGGAGCACCGGGGAGCTGTTTTTT	CASLPKTTGGRSTGELFF
-	-	TRBV5-6	TRBJ2-1	TGTGCCAGCAGCACCCACAGGGACTCCTACAATGAGCAGTTCTTC	CASSTHRDSYNEQFF
-	-	TRBV6-1	TRBJ1-3	TGTGCCACACGACAGGACACCCCTGGAAACACCATATATTTT	CATRQDTPGNTIYF
once	-	TRBV28	TRBJ2-4	TGTGCCAGCAGAAAACCGGGACTAGCCAAAAACATTCAGTACTTC	CASRKPGLAKNIQYF
-	-	TRBV5-4	TRBJ2-4	TGTGCCAGCAGCTTGCGCGGGGTGGGTAACATTCAGTACTTC	CASSLRGVGNIQYF